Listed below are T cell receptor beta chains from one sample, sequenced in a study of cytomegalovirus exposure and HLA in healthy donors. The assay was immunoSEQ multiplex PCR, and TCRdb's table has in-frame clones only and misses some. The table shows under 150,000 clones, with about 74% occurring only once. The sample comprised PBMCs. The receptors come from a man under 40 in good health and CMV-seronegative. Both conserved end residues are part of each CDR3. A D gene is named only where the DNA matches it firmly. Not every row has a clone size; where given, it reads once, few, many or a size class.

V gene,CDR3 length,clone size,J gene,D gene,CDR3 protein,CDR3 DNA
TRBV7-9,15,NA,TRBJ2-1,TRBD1,CASSVRQGRENEQFF,TGTGCCAGCAGCGTGCGACAGGGGCGTGAGAATGAGCAGTTCTTC
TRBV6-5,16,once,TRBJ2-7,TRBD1,CASSYSGQGRSYEQYF,TGTGCCAGCAGTTACTCTGGACAGGGGCGATCCTACGAGCAGTACTTC
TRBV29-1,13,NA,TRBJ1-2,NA,CSVGSTGYYGYTF,TGCAGCGTTGGTTCAACAGGCTACTATGGCTACACCTTC
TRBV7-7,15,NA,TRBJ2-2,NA,CASPGTPSNTGELFF,TGTGCCAGCCCAGGGACACCCTCGAACACCGGGGAGCTGTTTTTT
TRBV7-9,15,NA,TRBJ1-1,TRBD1,CSSSSPDRANTEAFF,TGTTCCAGCAGCTCCCCCGACAGGGCGAACACTGAAGCTTTCTTT
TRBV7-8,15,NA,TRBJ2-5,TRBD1,CASRGTETFQETQYF,TGTGCCAGCAGGGGGACAGAGACTTTCCAAGAGACCCAGTACTTC
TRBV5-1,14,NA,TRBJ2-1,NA,CASVGQGTYNEQFF,TGCGCCAGCGTGGGGCAGGGGACCTACAATGAGCAGTTCTTC
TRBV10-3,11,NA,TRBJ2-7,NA,CAISDGGEQYF,TGTGCCATCAGTGACGGCGGCGAGCAGTACTTC
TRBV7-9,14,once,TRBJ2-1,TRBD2,CASSLLAGEGEQFF,TGTGCCAGCAGCTTACTAGCGGGAGAGGGTGAGCAGTTCTTC
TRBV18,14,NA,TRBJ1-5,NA,CASSPSRGNQPQHF,TGTGCCAGCTCACCAAGCAGGGGCAATCAGCCCCAGCATTTT
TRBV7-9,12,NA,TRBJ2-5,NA,CASSLNGETQYF,TGTGCCAGCAGCCTAAATGGAGAGACCCAGTACTTC
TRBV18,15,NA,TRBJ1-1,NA,CASSPQTGPNTEAFF,TGTGCCAGCTCACCACAGACAGGACCGAACACTGAAGCTTTCTTT
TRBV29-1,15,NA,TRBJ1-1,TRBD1,CSAQERQGLNTEAFF,TGCAGCGCTCAAGAGAGACAGGGGTTGAACACTGAAGCTTTCTTT
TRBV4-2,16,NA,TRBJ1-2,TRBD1,CASSQDNRGRRYGYTF,TGTGCCAGCAGCCAAGATAACAGGGGGCGACGATATGGCTACACCTTC
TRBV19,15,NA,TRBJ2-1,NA,CASTPLWERYNEQFF,TGTGCCAGTACCCCTCTGTGGGAGCGGTACAATGAGCAGTTCTTC
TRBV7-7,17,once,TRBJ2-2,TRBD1,CASSATGGPASTGELFF,TGTGCCAGCAGCGCAACAGGGGGACCCGCGAGCACCGGGGAGCTGTTTTTT
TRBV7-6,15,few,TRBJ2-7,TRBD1,CASSLRDRGADEQYF,TGTGCCAGCAGCTTACGGGACAGGGGGGCGGACGAGCAGTACTTC
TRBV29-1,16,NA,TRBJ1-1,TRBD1,CSVGTSPGQGYTEAFF,TGCAGCGTTGGGACAAGCCCGGGACAGGGGTACACTGAAGCTTTCTTT
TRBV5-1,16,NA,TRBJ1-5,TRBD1,CASSPGTGSGNQPQHF,TGCGCCAGCAGCCCGGGGACAGGGAGTGGCAATCAGCCCCAGCATTTT
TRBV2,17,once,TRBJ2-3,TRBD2,CASSSLAGGRNTDTQYF,TGTGCCAGCAGTTCTCTAGCGGGGGGCCGCAACACAGATACGCAGTATTTT
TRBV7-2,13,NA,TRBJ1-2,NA,CASSLAGLDGYTF,TGTGCCAGCAGCTTAGCCGGTCTAGATGGCTACACCTTC
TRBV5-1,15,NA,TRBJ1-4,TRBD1,CASSSGQGANEKLFF,TGCGCCAGCAGTAGTGGACAGGGGGCTAATGAAAAACTGTTTTTT
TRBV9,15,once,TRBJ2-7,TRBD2,CASSPGLAGIYEQYF,TGTGCCAGCAGCCCGGGACTAGCGGGAATCTACGAGCAGTACTTC
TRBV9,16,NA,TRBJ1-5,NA,CASSATGADSNQPQHF,TGTGCCAGCAGCGCTACAGGAGCCGATAGCAATCAGCCCCAGCATTTT
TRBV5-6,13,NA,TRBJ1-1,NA,CATVESGDTEAFF,TGTGCCACAGTGGAGTCGGGGGACACTGAAGCTTTCTTT
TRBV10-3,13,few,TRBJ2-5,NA,CAISMGVQETQYF,TGTGCCATCAGTATGGGAGTCCAAGAGACCCAGTACTTC
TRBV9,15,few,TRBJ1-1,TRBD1,CASSGQGFMNTEAFF,TGTGCCAGCAGCGGACAGGGGTTCATGAACACTGAAGCTTTCTTT
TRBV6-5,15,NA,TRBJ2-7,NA,CASSYSGGGSYEQYF,TGTGCCAGCAGTTACTCGGGAGGGGGATCCTACGAGCAGTACTTC
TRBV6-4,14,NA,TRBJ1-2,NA,CASSEEAGPYGYTF,TGTGCCAGCAGTGAAGAGGCAGGGCCCTATGGCTACACCTTC
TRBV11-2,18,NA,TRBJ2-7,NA,CASSLREPTVIISYEQYF,TGTGCCAGCAGCTTACGCGAACCGACAGTGATCATATCCTACGAGCAGTACTTC
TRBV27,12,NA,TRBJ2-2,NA,CASRQAPGELFF,TGTGCCAGCAGACAGGCCCCCGGGGAGCTGTTTTTT
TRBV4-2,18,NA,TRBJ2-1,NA,CASSPPGQTPSSYNEQFF,TGTGCCAGCAGCCCTCCGGGACAAACACCGAGCTCCTACAATGAGCAGTTCTTC
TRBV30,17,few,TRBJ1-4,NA,CAWNAGALGRTNEKLFF,TGTGCCTGGAACGCAGGCGCGTTGGGGCGGACTAATGAAAAACTGTTTTTT
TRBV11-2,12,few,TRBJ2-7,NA,CASSLDAYEQYF,TGTGCCAGCAGCTTAGACGCCTACGAGCAGTACTTC
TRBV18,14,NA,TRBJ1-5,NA,CASSPGTAGQPQHF,TGTGCCAGCTCACCTGGGACGGCGGGGCAGCCCCAGCATTTT
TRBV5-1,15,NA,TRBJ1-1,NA,CASSLARTLRTEAFF,TGCGCCAGCAGCTTGGCCCGGACTTTGAGGACTGAAGCTTTCTTT
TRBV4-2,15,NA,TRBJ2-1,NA,CASSLTRKVGNEQFF,TGTGCCAGCAGCCTAACTAGGAAGGTGGGGAATGAGCAGTTCTTC
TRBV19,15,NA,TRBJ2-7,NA,CASSSGAATSYEQYF,TGTGCCAGTAGTTCGGGAGCGGCCACCTCCTACGAGCAGTACTTC
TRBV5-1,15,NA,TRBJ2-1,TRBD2,CASSGTGLAGNEQFF,TGCGCCAGCAGCGGAACGGGACTAGCGGGTAATGAGCAGTTCTTC
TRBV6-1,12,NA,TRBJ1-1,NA,CASRGYREGAFF,TGTGCCAGCAGAGGGTACAGGGAGGGAGCTTTCTTT
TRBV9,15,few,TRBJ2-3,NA,CASSPNRASTDTQYF,TGTGCCAGCAGTCCAAACAGGGCAAGCACAGATACGCAGTATTTT
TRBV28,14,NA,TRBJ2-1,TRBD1,CASSEGQGFNEQFF,TGTGCCAGCAGTGAAGGACAGGGGTTCAATGAGCAGTTCTTC
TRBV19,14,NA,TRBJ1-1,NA,CASSTRDRNTEAFF,TGTGCCAGTAGTACAAGAGACAGGAACACTGAAGCTTTCTTT
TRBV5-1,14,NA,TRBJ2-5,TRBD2,CASSSWTSQETQYF,TGCGCCAGCAGCTCCTGGACTAGCCAAGAGACCCAGTACTTC
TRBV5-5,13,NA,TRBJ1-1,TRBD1,CASSYRQGKEAFF,TGTGCCAGCAGTTACAGACAGGGAAAAGAAGCTTTCTTT
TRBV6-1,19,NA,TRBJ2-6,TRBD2,CASSALTSGVGSGANVLTF,TGTGCCAGCAGTGCCCTAACTAGCGGGGTGGGCTCTGGGGCCAACGTCCTGACTTTC
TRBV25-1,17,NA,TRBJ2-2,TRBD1,CASSDLGQGARAGELFF,TGTGCCAGCAGTGACCTCGGACAGGGGGCACGGGCCGGGGAGCTGTTTTTT
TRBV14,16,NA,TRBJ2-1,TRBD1,CASSQAMGTGYNEQFF,TGTGCCAGCAGTCAAGCAATGGGGACAGGGTACAATGAGCAGTTCTTC
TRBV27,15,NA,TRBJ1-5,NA,CASSPWRTDNQPQHF,TGTGCCAGCAGTCCATGGCGGACAGACAATCAGCCCCAGCATTTT
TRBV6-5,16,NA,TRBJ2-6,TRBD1,CASSWTGGTGANVLTF,TGTGCCAGCAGTTGGACAGGAGGTACTGGGGCCAACGTCCTGACTTTC
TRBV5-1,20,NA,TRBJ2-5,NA,CASSSVPPLVAAKRQETQYF,TGCGCCAGCAGCTCCGTCCCCCCCCTCGTAGCGGCGAAGCGACAAGAGACCCAGTACTTC
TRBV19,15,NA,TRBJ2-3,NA,CASASGTPFLGTQYF,TGTGCCAGTGCCAGCGGGACACCCTTTTTAGGTACGCAGTATTTT
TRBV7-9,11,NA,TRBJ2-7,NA,CASSTYYEQYF,TGTGCCAGCAGCACATACTACGAGCAGTACTTC
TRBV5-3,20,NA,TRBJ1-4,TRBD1,CARSWEIITLGQGPNEKLFF,TGTGCCAGAAGCTGGGAAATAATTACACTGGGACAGGGCCCTAATGAAAAACTGTTTTTT
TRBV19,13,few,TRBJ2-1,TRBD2,CARGTSDYNEQFF,TGTGCCCGTGGGACTAGTGACTACAATGAGCAGTTCTTC